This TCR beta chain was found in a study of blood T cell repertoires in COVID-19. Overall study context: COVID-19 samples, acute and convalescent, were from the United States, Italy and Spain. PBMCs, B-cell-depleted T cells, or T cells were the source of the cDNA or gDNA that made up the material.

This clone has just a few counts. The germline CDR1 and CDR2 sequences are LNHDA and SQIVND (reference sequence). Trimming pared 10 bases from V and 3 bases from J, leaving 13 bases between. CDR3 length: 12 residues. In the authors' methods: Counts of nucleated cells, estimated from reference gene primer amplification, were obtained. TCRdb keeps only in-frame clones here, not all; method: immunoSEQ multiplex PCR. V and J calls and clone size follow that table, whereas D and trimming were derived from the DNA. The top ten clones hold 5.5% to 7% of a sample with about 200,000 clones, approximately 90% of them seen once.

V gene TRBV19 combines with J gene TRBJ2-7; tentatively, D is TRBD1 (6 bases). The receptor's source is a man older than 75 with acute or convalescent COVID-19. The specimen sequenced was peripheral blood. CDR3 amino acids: CATGGQLYEQYF. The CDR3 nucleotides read TGTGCCACTGGGGGACAACTCTACGAGCAGTACTTC. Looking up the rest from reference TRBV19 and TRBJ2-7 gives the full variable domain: DGGITQSPKYLFRKEGQNVTLSCEQNLNHDAMYWYRQDPGQGLRLIYYSQIVNDFQKGDIAEGYSVSREKKESFPLTVTSAQKNPTAFYLCATGGQLYEQYFGPGTRLTVT.